The source of this T cell receptor beta chain is a study of T cell changes during pregnancy in multiple sclerosis. This CDR3 region has 13 residues. CDR1 and CDR2 (germline): SGHRS, YFSETQ. V lost 3 bases and J lost 15; bases outside the gene matches: 9. The data were produced by immunoSEQ multiplex PCR, yet TCRdb's version contains in-frame clones alone and is incomplete. The table shows approximately 25,000 clones, with 88% occurring only once. Specimen: CD4+ T cells from peripheral blood mononuclear cells, collected in the first trimester of pregnancy. The origin of this receptor is a female donor in good health, enrolled as a control in a pregnancy study. The genes are TRBV5-1 and TRBJ2-1; 10 positions agree with TRBD1. The CDR3 DNA reads TGCGCCAGCAGCTCCCGGGACAGGGGTTTTCGGTTCTTC. As protein: CASSSRDRGFRFF.